A single sample gave rise to the 25 T cell receptor beta chains below, sequenced in a study of cytomegalovirus exposure and HLA in healthy donors (dated by TCRdb to 2016 to 2017). Receptor amplification or capture employed the immunoSEQ multiplex PCR assay. For the multiplex PCR, a mixture combining 60 forward primers for TCR Vbeta segments and 13 reverse primers for TCR Jbeta segments was used. TCRdb retrieved this table from immuneACCESS and kept in-frame rearrangements only. Not all clones are present; in checked studies, unresolved V genes account for under half, and no reason is known for the remainder. This sample lists about 130,000 clones; about three quarters were detected once. About 2% of the sample is in the top ten clones. Sequenced sample: PBMCs. These receptor sequences come from a middle-aged man in good health and CMV-seronegative.

The CDR3 coding sequence is TGTGCCAGCAGCTCCCGGGACAGCCCACTAATAATGAACACTGAAGCTTTCTTT. It encodes CASSSRDSPLIMNTEAFF. The V call is TRBV7-2, the J call TRBJ1-1; 7 positions agree with TRBD1. Germline V gives CDR1 SGHTA, CDR2 FQGNSA. This CDR3 has 18 amino acids. Trimming removed 4 bases from V and 0 bases from J; junction bases left unmatched: 14.

As DNA, the CDR3 is TGTGCCAGCAGCCATATCAGGGTCACCGGGGCCAACGTCCTGACTTTC. Translation gives CASSHIRVTGANVLTF. The V gene is TRBV14, the J gene TRBJ2-6, with D perhaps matching TRBD1 (5 bases). The CDR3 runs 16 residues. Germline lookup yields CDR1 SGHDN and CDR2 FVKESK. Between the trimmed V and J ends, which lost 3 bases and 4 bases, there was a span of 13 bases.

The genes are TRBV23-1 and TRBJ2-7; weak D call: TRBD1 (6 bases). TRBV23-1 is reported as an ORF; its role is uncertain. CDR3 length: 14 residues. Between the trimmed V and J ends, which lost 4 bases and 3 bases, there was a span of 13 bases. CDR3 coding DNA: TGCGCCAGCAGTCCTGGGGACACCTTCTACGAGCAGTACGTC. Amino acids: CASSPGDTFYEQYV.

The CDR3 is CASSERTRQNPKQFF. In nucleotides, the CDR3 is TGTGCCAGCAGTGAGCGGACACGACAAAATCCTAAGCAGTTCTTC. This rearrangement joins TRBV6-1 to TRBJ2-1, with D maybe TRBD1 (5 bases). With 3 bases removed from V and 11 bases from J, the gap between germline ends came to 20 bases. This CDR3 has 15 residues. The V gene's germline CDR1 is MNHNS and CDR2 SASEGT.

The V and J genes are TRBV6-1 and TRBJ2-1, with D possibly being TRBD2 (6 bases). The CDR3 is 16 residues long. Trimming shortened V by 4 bases and J by 2 bases, and 15 bases separated the two germline ends. The germline V gene has CDR1 MNHNS and CDR2 SASEGT. CDR3 loop: CASSVQGLETYNEQFF. CDR3 DNA: TGTGCCAGCAGTGTTCAGGGACTGGAAACCTACAATGAGCAGTTCTTC.

This clone was recorded once. CDR3 DNA sequence: TGTGCCAGCAGCTCTCTTGACAGGGGCATTGAAGCTTTCTTT. This codes for CASSSLDRGIEAFF. V and J are TRBV5-5 and TRBJ1-1, with 8 nucleotides matching TRBD1. V lost 3 bases and J lost 7; bases outside the gene matches: 8. CDR3 length: 14 residues. Germline assignment: CDR1 SGHKS and CDR2 YYEKEE (reference sequence).

Regarding this clone: The junction departs from germline at one end; a sequencing error may be responsible. V usage is TRBV7-9 and J usage is TRBJ1-6; tentative D call: TRBD1 (5 bases). This CDR3 region has 15 residues. Looked up from germline, CDR1 is SEHNR and CDR2 is FQNEAQ (reference sequence). CDR3 coding DNA: TGTTCCAGCAGCCAGGGACTTTCCTATAATTCACCCCTCCACTTT. This sequence encodes CSSSQGLSYNSPLHF. Drawing the rest from reference TRBV7-9 and TRBJ1-6, the complete variable domain is DTGVSQNPRHKITKRGQNVTFRCDPISEHNRLYWYRQTLGQGPEFLTYFQNEAQLEKSRLLSDRFSAERPKGSFSTLEIQRTEQGDSAMYLCSSSQGLSYNSPLHFGNGTRLTVT.

This clone was observed many times. The chain carries TRBV28 and TRBJ2-7, with D uncertain. CDR3 length equals 12 residues. V dropped 2 bases and J dropped 6 bases, with 8 bases sitting between them. In germline, CDR1 is MDHEN, CDR2 SYDVKM. The CDR3 bases are TGTGCCAGCAGTTTACCAGGCTCCGAGCAGTACGTC. Its translation is CASSLPGSEQYV.

The V call is TRBV11-2, the J call TRBJ2-1; tentative D call: TRBD1 (5 bases). The germline CDR1 and CDR2 sequences are SGHAT and FQNNGV. V was pared by 6 bases and J by 7 bases, with 13 bases between. This CDR3 region has 13 residues. CDR3 nucleotide sequence: TGTGCCAGCAGGGACACCGGGCCGAATGAGCAGTTCTTC. It encodes CASRDTGPNEQFF.

This sequence joins TRBV7-8 and TRBJ2-5; D is ambiguous. The CDR3 is 14 residues long. CDR1 and CDR2 from the germline V gene are SGHVS and FQNEAQ. V gave up 4 bases and J gave up 0 bases, with 9 bases separating them. The CDR3 DNA reads as TGTGCCAGCAGCTCACAGAGACACCAAGAGACCCAGTACTTC. Its translation: CASSSQRHQETQYF.

The rearrangement joins TRBV4-2 to TRBJ2-1; 10 bases line up with TRBD2. The J segment lost 7 bases and the V segment lost 0 bases, leaving 9 bases of the junction unmatched. Germline V gene sequence: CDR1 LGHNA, CDR2 YNFKEQ. The CDR3 covers 17 residues. The CDR3 protein is CASSQDLASGGRNEQFF. DNA for the CDR3: TGTGCCAGCAGCCAAGATTTGGCTAGCGGGGGAAGAAATGAGCAGTTCTTC.

The V and J genes are TRBV5-1 and TRBJ2-7; D perhaps matches TRBD2 (6 bases). This CDR3 comprises 15 residues. Trimming took 0 bases from V and 0 from J, leaving 10 bases between them. Per germline, CDR1 SGHRS and CDR2 YFSETQ. The CDR3 reads CASSLAGEDSYEQYF. In nucleotides, the CDR3 is TGCGCCAGCAGCTTGGCCGGGGAGGACTCCTACGAGCAGTACTTC.

The chain couples TRBV7-8 to TRBJ2-7; 8 bases line up with TRBD2. CDR1 is SGHVS and CDR2 is FQNEAQ in the germline V gene. This CDR3 spans 17 amino acids. J was trimmed by 3 bases and V by 5 bases; bases with no gene match: 15. The CDR3 DNA follows: TGTGCCAGCAGCCCTCTGATCCCCCCAAGCGGGGGCTACGAGCAGTACGTC. Translating gives CASSPLIPPSGGYEQYV.

V usage is TRBV5-4 and J usage is TRBJ2-5, with D perhaps matching TRBD2 (6 bases). Germline V gene sequence: CDR1 SGHNT, CDR2 YYREEE (reference sequence). Trimming removed 2 bases from V and 6 bases from J, with 14 bases in between. This CDR3 region has 14 residues. CDR3 residues: CASSFQEGTKTQYF. CDR3 nucleotides: TGTGCCAGCAGCTTCCAGGAGGGGACCAAGACCCAGTACTTC.

CDR3 amino acids: CASRNRENQPQHF. The CDR3 DNA is TGTGCCAGCAGGAACAGGGAAAATCAGCCCCAGCATTTT. The chain has TRBV6-6 and TRBJ1-5; D possibly corresponds to TRBD1 (6 bases). V was clipped by 6 bases and J by 4 bases, with 10 bases between them. The CDR3 length is 13 residues. Germline V gene data show CDR1 as MNHNY and CDR2 as SVGAGI (reference sequence).

The chain recombines TRBV4-2 with TRBJ2-5; 16 nucleotides match TRBD2. This CDR3 contains 18 residues. After removal of 4 bases from V and 2 bases from J, the junction contained 7 bases not matched to a gene. Germline V lookup: CDR1 LGHNA, CDR2 YNFKEQ. The CDR3 bases are TGTGCCAGCAGCCCAAGGGGACTAGCGGGGGGGCGGCAAGAGACCCAGTACTTC. It translates to CASSPRGLAGGRQETQYF.

The genes are TRBV9 and TRBJ2-1; 9 bases fit TRBD2. CDR1 SGDLS and CDR2 YYNGEE come from the germline V gene. Trimming took 0 bases from V and 7 from J; bases not matched to a gene: 17. CDR3 length equals 19 residues. CDR3 bases: TGTGCCAGCAGCGTAGGTCAGGGATTTGGTAGCGGGGGAGTAAATGAGCAGTTCTTC. This translates into CASSVGQGFGSGGVNEQFF.

This clone was detected only once. The rearrangement joins TRBV4-1 to TRBJ1-6; D unclear. The CDR3 extends over 16 amino acids. V was pared by 5 bases and J by 4 bases, with 15 bases between. CDR1 and CDR2 (germline): MGHRA, YSYEKL. CDR3 bases: TGCGCCAGCAGCGGCCGGGTCATGGCTTATAATTCACCCCTCCACTTT. It encodes CASSGRVMAYNSPLHF.

The gene calls are TRBV6-5 and TRBJ2-1; tentatively, D is TRBD1 (6 bases). CDR1 and CDR2 (germline): MNHEY, SVGAGI. CDR3 length equals 15 residues. V was cut by 6 bases and J by 7 bases, with 19 bases left in between. The CDR3, as DNA: TGTGCCAGCAGGGGCTCGGACAGTGCGTGGAATGAGCAGTTCTTC. Its protein is CASRGSDSAWNEQFF.

V usage is TRBV15 and J usage is TRBJ2-3; 8 positions match TRBD2. The CDR3 is made up of 18 amino acids. J lost 2 bases, V lost 0 bases, and 10 bases had no gene match. Germline V CDR1 and CDR2: LNHNV, YYDKDF (reference sequence). CDR3 nucleotide sequence: TGTGCCACCAGCAGAGATCGGTGGCGAGCGGGGGCCACAGATACGCAGTATTTT. Its translation: CATSRDRWRAGATDTQYF.

The chain uses TRBV4-3 and TRBJ1-2; D is possibly TRBD1 (6 bases). CDR3 length: 18 residues. Germline assignment: CDR1 LGHNA and CDR2 YSLEER. The V end lost 1 base, the J end lost 4 bases, and 22 bases lay between the germline ends. Here the CDR3 reads CASSQALAGTTTIYGYTF. The CDR3 nucleotides read TGCGCCAGCAGCCAAGCCCTGGCCGGGACAACGACCATCTATGGCTACACCTTC.

The chain couples TRBV19 to TRBJ2-3, with a tentative D call TRBD1 (6 bases). Per the germline V gene, CDR1 is LNHDA and CDR2 is SQIVND (reference sequence). This CDR3 comprises 15 residues. The V end was cut by 4 bases, the J end by 0 bases, with 11 bases between. The CDR3 sequence: CASSKGEHSTDTQYF. The CDR3 DNA sequence: TGTGCCAGTAGTAAGGGGGAACATAGCACAGATACGCAGTATTTT.

This rearrangement joins TRBV7-2 to TRBJ2-7, with a possible D match to TRBD1 (6 bases). V gave up 5 bases and J gave up 3 bases, with 20 bases separating them. This CDR3 has 16 residues. The germline V gene encodes CDR1 SGHTA and CDR2 FQGNSA. The CDR3 DNA follows: TGTGCCAGCAGCGCTAAAACAGGGCTCTGGGGCTACGAGCAGTACTTC. It is translated as CASSAKTGLWGYEQYF.

This chain links TRBV7-7 with TRBJ2-3; 7 positions agree with TRBD2. The CDR3 is made up of 16 amino acids. Looked up from germline, CDR1 is SSHAT and CDR2 is FNYEAQ (reference sequence). Unmatched junction bases numbered 8, after V lost 5 bases and J lost 0 bases. CDR3 protein: CASSRGVRGSTDTQYF. The CDR3 bases are TGTGCCAGCAGCCGGGGGGTCCGGGGTAGCACAGATACGCAGTATTTT.

This chain links TRBV5-6 with TRBJ1-4, with 7 bases identical to TRBD1. J was trimmed by 8 bases and V by 1 base; bases with no gene match: 11. The CDR3 totals 16 residues. The germline gives CDR1 SGHDT, CDR2 YYEEEE. In DNA, the CDR3 is TGTGCCAGCAGCTTGTTACAGGGGAGTCCGGGGGAAAAACTGTTTTTT. Protein product: CASSLLQGSPGEKLFF. Using reference TRBV5-6 and TRBJ1-4 for the parts outside the CDR3, the full variable domain is DAGVTQSPTHLIKTRGQQVTLRCSPKSGHDTVSWYQQALGQGPQFIFQYYEEEERQRGNFPDRFSGHQFPNYSSELNVNALLLGDSALYLCASSLLQGSPGEKLFFGSGTQLSVL.